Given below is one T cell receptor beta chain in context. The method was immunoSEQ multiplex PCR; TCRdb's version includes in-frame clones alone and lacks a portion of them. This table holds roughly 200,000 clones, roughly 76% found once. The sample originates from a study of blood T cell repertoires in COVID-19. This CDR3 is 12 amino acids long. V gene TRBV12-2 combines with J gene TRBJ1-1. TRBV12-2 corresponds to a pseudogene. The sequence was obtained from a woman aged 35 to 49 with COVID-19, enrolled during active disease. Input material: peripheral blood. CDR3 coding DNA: TGTGCAAGTCGCTTAACTAACACTGAAGCTTTCTTT. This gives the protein CASRLTNTEAFF.